These 15 T cell receptor beta chains originate from one sample sequenced in a study of spatial heterogeneity in lung cancer. Time point meaning: blood at routine non-recurrence follow-up after resection. TCRdb itself ran the 5' RACE reads through MiXCR, one entry per CDR3 protein. The sample yields under 20,000 distinct CDR3 sequences, 9.2% seen once. This sample comprised PBMCs, obtained at follow-up. These receptors were obtained from a male donor with early-stage non-small cell lung cancer.

In its sample, this clonotype ranks as medium-sized (0.01 to 0.1%). This rearrangement joins TRBV7-9 to TRBJ2-7, with 8 bases aligning to TRBD1. The J segment lost 3 bases and the V segment lost 5 bases, leaving 12 bases of the junction unmatched. In germline, CDR1 is SEHNR, CDR2 FQNEAQ (reference sequence). This CDR3 spans 16 amino acids. CDR3 loop: CASSHPGGQHFYEQYF. Here the CDR3 DNA reads TGTGCCAGCAGCCATCCAGGGGGCCAGCATTTCTACGAGCAGTACTTC. Drawing the rest from reference TRBV7-9 and TRBJ2-7, the complete variable domain is DTGVSQNPRHKITKRGQNVTFRCDPISEHNRLYWYRQTLGQGPEFLTYFQNEAQLEKSRLLSDRFSAERPKGSFSTLEIQRTEQGDSAMYLCASSHPGGQHFYEQYFGPGTRLTVT.

This clonotype was recorded many times. The J gene is TRBJ2-4, the V gene TRBV5-4, with D possibly matching TRBD1 (7 bases). CDR3 size: 14 residues. The germline CDR1 and CDR2 sequences are SGHNT and YYREEE (reference sequence). The V end was cut by 5 bases, the J end by 8 bases, with 17 bases between. CDR3 DNA sequence: TGTGCCAGCAGTCACAGGGGAGGTCATGACATTCAGTACTTC. Amino acids: CASSHRGGHDIQYF.

Regarding this clonotype: A much larger clone lies one base from this, so it may be a read error. The chain has TRBV7-9 and TRBJ2-2; 10 bases agree with TRBD2. V lost 5 bases, J lost 6 bases, and 6 bases stayed unmatched. This CDR3 contains 15 residues. Germline V gene data show CDR1 as SEHNR and CDR2 as FQNEAQ (reference sequence). The CDR3 reads CASSQGLATSGELFF. The CDR3 nucleotides are TGTGCCAGCAGCCAGGGACTAGCGACCTCCGGGGAGCTGTTTTTT.

This clonotype was picked up many times. The chain is built from TRBV18 and TRBJ1-5, with TRBD1 matching 7 bases. J gave up 6 bases and V 3 bases, and 5 bases lay outside the gene matches. Looked up from germline, CDR1 is KGHSH and CDR2 is LQKENI. CDR3 size: 14 residues. The CDR3: CASSPQTGIQPQHF. DNA for the CDR3: TGTGCCAGCTCACCCCAGACAGGGATTCAGCCCCAGCATTTT.

The J gene is TRBJ2-2, the V gene TRBV6-7; D is perhaps TRBD1 or TRBD2 (5 bases each). TRBV6-7 falls under the ORF class, with uncertain function. The CDR3 runs 15 residues. V lost 5 bases and J lost 7, with 17 bases in between. The CDR3 is CASSSRDPWGGELFF. CDR3 coding DNA: TGTGCCAGCAGTAGCAGGGACCCGTGGGGCGGGGAGCTGTTTTTT.

This clonotype appeared many times. This sequence joins TRBV7-9 and TRBJ2-3; D unresolved. Trimming took off 2 bases at V and 9 bases at J, with 9 bases between the two ends. Germline V gene data show CDR1 as SEHNR and CDR2 as FQNEAQ (reference sequence). The CDR3 runs to 12 residues. The CDR3 region is CASSLLLPTQYF. The CDR3 region has the DNA TGTGCCAGCAGCTTACTACTGCCCACGCAGTATTTT. The whole variable domain, filled in from reference TRBV7-9 and TRBJ2-3, reads DTGVSQNPRHKITKRGQNVTFRCDPISEHNRLYWYRQTLGQGPEFLTYFQNEAQLEKSRLLSDRFSAERPKGSFSTLEIQRTEQGDSAMYLCASSLLLPTQYFGPGTRLTVL.

This clonotype came up many times. The gene calls are TRBV27 and TRBJ1-1; 9 bases fit TRBD1. Germline-derived CDR1 and CDR2 are MNHEY and SMNVEV (reference sequence). CDR3 size: 16 residues. The V gene end was trimmed by 3 bases and the J gene end by 3 bases; junction bases not matched to a gene: 8. The CDR3 sequence: CASSLGQGRWDTEAFF. The CDR3 nucleotides are TGTGCCAGCAGTTTGGGACAGGGAAGGTGGGACACTGAAGCTTTCTTT.

The gene calls are TRBV12-3 or TRBV12-4 and TRBJ2-3, with D perhaps TRBD1 (6 bases). The CDR3 spans 15 residues. V was trimmed by 3 bases and J by 2 bases, leaving 12 bases between them. CDR3 bases: TGTGCCAGCAGTTTGGTGGGGGCCACCACAGATACGCAGTATTTT. It translates to CASSLVGATTDTQYF.

V is TRBV5-1 and J is TRBJ1-2; the match to TRBD1 covers 8 bases. The V gene's germline CDR1 is SGHRS and CDR2 YFSETQ. After removal of 5 bases from V and 0 bases from J, the junction contained 9 bases not matched to a gene. This CDR3 comprises 16 residues. CDR3 in DNA: TGCGCCAGCAGGCGCGACAGGGGACCAGCTAACTATGGCTACACCTTC. It specifies CASRRDRGPANYGYTF.

This chain uses TRBV28 with TRBJ2-3, with unresolved D. Trimming removed 4 bases at V and 7 bases at J, with 9 bases between. The CDR3 has 12 amino acids. Germline V lookup: CDR1 MDHEN, CDR2 SYDVKM. Here the CDR3 DNA reads TGTGCCAGCAGTTCACGTGCATATACGCAGTATTTT. Protein sequence: CASSSRAYTQYF.

Notes on this clonotype: A much larger clonotype is one base distant, so this may be a read error. The chain employs TRBV28 and TRBJ2-6; no clear D. Germline values: CDR1 MDHEN, CDR2 SYDVKM. V was clipped by 7 bases and J by 6 bases, with 19 bases between them. The CDR3 covers 16 residues. The CDR3 DNA is TGTGCCAGCACCAACCCCACCGGCCCGCAGGCCAACGTCCTGACTTTC. Amino acid sequence: CASTNPTGPQANVLTF.

In its sample, this clonotype was seen many times. The chain links TRBV6-6 to TRBJ1-4; D ambiguous. The CDR3 spans 14 residues. Deletions cut 7 bases from V and 0 bases from J, with 9 bases between. The germline V gene encodes CDR1 MNHNY and CDR2 SVGAGI (reference sequence). CDR3 protein: CASNLRATNEKLFF. The CDR3 DNA sequence: TGTGCCAGCAATCTCAGAGCAACTAATGAAAAACTGTTTTTT.

This chain joins TRBV9 and TRBJ1-5, with a possible D match to TRBD1 (6 bases). The V gene's germline CDR1 is SGDLS and CDR2 YYNGEE. Trimming stripped 0 bases from V and 3 bases from J, with 13 bases between. This CDR3 region has 16 residues. The CDR3 region is CASSVGGTGNNQPQHF. The CDR3 coding sequence is TGTGCCAGCAGCGTAGGGGGAACAGGGAACAATCAGCCCCAGCATTTT.

This clonotype has only a few counts. The chain couples TRBV18 to TRBJ2-6; 8 nucleotides align to TRBD1. The germline gives CDR1 KGHSH, CDR2 LQKENI. The CDR3 sequence is 16 residues long. The V segment lost 6 bases and the J segment 2 bases; nucleotides outside the gene matches: 6. The CDR3 DNA reads TGTGCCAGCTCTCAGAGACAGGGGCCTGGGGCCAACGTCCTGACTTTC. It translates to CASSQRQGPGANVLTF. Complete variable domain (other parts from reference TRBV18 and TRBJ2-6): NAGVMQNPRHLVRRRGQEARLRCSPMKGHSHVYWYRQLPEEGLKFMVYLQKENIIDESGMPKERFSAEFPKEGPSILRIQQVVRGDSAAYFCASSQRQGPGANVLTFGAGSRLTVL.

Many counts were recorded for this clonotype. CDR3 in amino acids: CASSRDTWDYQPQHF. CDR3 in DNA: TGTGCCAGCAGTCGGGACACCTGGGACTATCAGCCCCAGCATTTT. The chain recombines TRBV6-1 with TRBJ1-5; D is perhaps TRBD1 (6 bases). CDR1 MNHNS and CDR2 SASEGT come from the germline V gene. The CDR3 contains 15 residues. Trimming pared 5 bases from V and 5 bases from J, leaving 16 bases between.